This T cell receptor beta chain originates from a study of blood T cell repertoires in COVID-19. This clone was seen only once. V shed 2 bases and J shed 6 bases, with 11 bases lying between them. Per germline, CDR1 SGHTA and CDR2 FQGNSA. This CDR3 region has 14 residues. Original methodology: Reference gene primer amplification yielded estimated nucleated cell counts. The protocol was immunoSEQ multiplex PCR, while the TCRdb copy is restricted to in-frame clones and leaves out a portion. D and trimming were read from the DNA, whereas the V and J calls and clone size are those reported in that table. The data contain about 260,000 clones, about 88% of them singletons.

The TCR was taken from a man younger than 40 with active or convalescent COVID-19. The chain recombines TRBV7-2 with TRBJ2-1; D possibly corresponds to TRBD1 (5 bases). The sequenced sample consisted of peripheral blood. CDR3 protein: CASSLSQGSNEQFF. The CDR3 nucleotides are TGTGCCAGCAGCTTATCGCAGGGAAGCAATGAGCAGTTCTTC.